This T cell receptor beta chain is drawn from a study of response to subunit inactivated influenza vaccine. Germline values: CDR1 SGHTA, CDR2 FQGNSA. V lost 3 bases and J lost 2, with 11 bases in between. The CDR3 consists of 15 residues. TCRdb processed the RT-PCR reads anew with MiXCR; each CDR3 protein has one entry. The sample yields more than 500,000 distinct CDR3 sequences, roughly 10% seen once. These data also featured in a second study, about T cells expressing NK-cell markers. That study reports: Production of TCR beta cDNA relied on 5'RACE template switching with UMIs. The eight sequenced donors comprised seven who were HCMV-seropositive and one who was seronegative. In several experiments, sorting was confined to alpha-beta TCR T cells through use of an anti-gamma-delta TCR antibody.

This sequence joins TRBV7-2 and TRBJ2-1, with D perhaps matching TRBD1 (5 bases). This clonotype was sampled from a man aged 45-65 years who received an inactivated influenza vaccine. The source was PBMCs from blood, collected on the day of vaccination. CDR3 amino acids: CASSLSQGTYNEQFF. CDR3 nucleotide sequence: TGTGCCAGCAGCTTGTCGCAGGGCACCTACAATGAGCAGTTCTTC.